Given below is one T cell receptor (beta chain) in context. Antigen unknown. Here immunoSEQ multiplex PCR was the method, and the copy in TCRdb shows in-frame clones only, minus some. The sample lists more than 45,000 clones, approximately 91% occurring once. This record comes from a study of OX40 agonist ivuxolimab in advanced cancers. Background on the study: All patients had ivuxolimab intravenously every 2 weeks at 0.01 to 10 mg/kg. Three patients, one with hepatocellular carcinoma and two with cutaneous melanoma, responded partially.

Study-level findings and limits: Also present in some nonresponders was a low level of normalized T-cell clonal expansion.

The germline CDR1 and CDR2 sequences are MGHRA and YSYEKL. This CDR3 has 18 amino acids. The V end lost 0 bases, the J end lost 2 bases, and 16 bases lay between the germline ends. Samples were taken at baseline and on day 1 of cycles 4 and 7. This sample comprised CD4+ or CD8+ T cells sorted from blood, obtained in a trial of the OX40 agonist ivuxolimab. The V and J genes are TRBV4-1 and TRBJ2-2; perhaps D is TRBD1 or TRBD2 (5 bases each). The receptor was isolated from an adult with an advanced solid tumor such as melanoma, head and neck, liver or kidney cancer. The CDR3 region is CASSQDGRGAVNTGELFF. As DNA, the CDR3 is TGCGCCAGCAGCCAAGATGGCCGAGGGGCAGTAAACACCGGGGAGCTGTTTTTT.